This section outlines one T cell receptor beta chain sequence together with its context. Its antigen remains unknown. The protocol was immunoSEQ multiplex PCR, while the TCRdb copy is restricted to in-frame clones and leaves out a portion. The sample includes approximately 100,000 clones, over 80% of them seen just once. The data belong to a study of PD-L1 blockade in urothelial cancer. Study-level background: Study patients had been treated with 0 to 3 previous chemotherapy regimens. Analyses were performed on blood at 3 weeks after treatment start (the second dose) and at 6 weeks. The median T cell count in blood samples was more than 140,000.

Study-wide findings and caveats: Prediction of better survival came from below-median pretreatment blood TCR clonality.

The origin of this receptor is a woman of 80 years or more with urothelial cancer. The sample was PBMCs, taken around atezolizumab (anti-PD-L1) treatment.

CDR3 DNA: TGTGCCAGCAGTTCATTACAGGGGGGATGGACTGAAGCTTTCTTT. Protein: CASSSLQGGWTEAFF. The chain has TRBV5-4 and TRBJ1-1; TRBD1 aligns across 8 bases. After removal of 5 bases from V and 5 bases from J, the junction contained 11 bases not matched to a gene. Germline lookup yields CDR1 SGHNT and CDR2 YYREEE (reference sequence). The CDR3 runs to 15 residues.